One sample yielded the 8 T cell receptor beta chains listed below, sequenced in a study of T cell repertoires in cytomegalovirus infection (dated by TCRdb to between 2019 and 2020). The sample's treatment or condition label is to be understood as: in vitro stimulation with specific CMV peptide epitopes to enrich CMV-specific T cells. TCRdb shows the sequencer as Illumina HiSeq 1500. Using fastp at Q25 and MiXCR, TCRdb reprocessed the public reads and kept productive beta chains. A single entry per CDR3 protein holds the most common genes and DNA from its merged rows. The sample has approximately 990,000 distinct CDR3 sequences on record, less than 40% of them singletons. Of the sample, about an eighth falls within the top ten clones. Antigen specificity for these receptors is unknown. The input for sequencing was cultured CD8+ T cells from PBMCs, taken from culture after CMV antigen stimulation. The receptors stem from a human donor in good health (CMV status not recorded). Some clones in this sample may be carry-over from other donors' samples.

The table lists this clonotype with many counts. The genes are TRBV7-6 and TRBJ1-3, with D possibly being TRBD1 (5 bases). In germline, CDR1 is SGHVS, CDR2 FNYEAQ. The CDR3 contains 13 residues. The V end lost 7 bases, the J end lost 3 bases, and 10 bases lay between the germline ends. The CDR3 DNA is TGTGCCAGCACCCAGGGTCATGGAAACACCATATATTTT. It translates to CASTQGHGNTIYF.

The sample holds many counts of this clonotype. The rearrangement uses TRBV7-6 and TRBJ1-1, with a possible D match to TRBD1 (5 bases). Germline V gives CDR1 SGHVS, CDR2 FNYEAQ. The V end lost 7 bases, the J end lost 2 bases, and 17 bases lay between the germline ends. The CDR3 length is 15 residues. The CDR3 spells CASTTAGGPNTEAFF. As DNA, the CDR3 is TGTGCCAGCACCACCGCTGGGGGACCTAACACTGAAGCTTTCTTT.

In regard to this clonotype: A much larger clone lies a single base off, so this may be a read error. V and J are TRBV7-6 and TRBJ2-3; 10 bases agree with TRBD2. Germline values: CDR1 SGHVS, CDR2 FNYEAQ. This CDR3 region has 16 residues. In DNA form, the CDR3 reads TGTGCCAGCAGCTCTACTAGCGGGGTAGGCACAGATACGCACTATTTT. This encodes CASSSTSGVGTDTHYF.

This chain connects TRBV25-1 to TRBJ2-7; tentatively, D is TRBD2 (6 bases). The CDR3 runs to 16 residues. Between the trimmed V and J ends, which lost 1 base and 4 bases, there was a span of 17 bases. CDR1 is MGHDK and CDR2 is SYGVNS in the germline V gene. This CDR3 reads CASSEFFWDCGYEQYF. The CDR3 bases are TGTGCCAGCAGTGAATTTTTTTGGGACTGTGGTTACGAGCAGTACTTC.

CDR3: CASSADLTDTQYF. As DNA, the CDR3 is TGCGCCAGCAGCGCCGACCTTACAGATACGCAGTATTTT. The chain is built from TRBV4-1 and TRBJ2-3; D gene ambiguous. V shed 5 bases and J shed 3 bases, with 9 bases lying between them. In germline, CDR1 is MGHRA, CDR2 YSYEKL. The CDR3 runs to 13 residues.

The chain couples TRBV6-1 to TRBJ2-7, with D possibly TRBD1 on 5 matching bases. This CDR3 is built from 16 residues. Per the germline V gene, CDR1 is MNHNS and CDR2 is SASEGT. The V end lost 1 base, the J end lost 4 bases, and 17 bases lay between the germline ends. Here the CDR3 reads CASSEDFLRVGYEQYF. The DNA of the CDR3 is TGTGCCAGCAGTGAAGATTTTCTCAGGGTGGGATACGAGCAGTACTTC.

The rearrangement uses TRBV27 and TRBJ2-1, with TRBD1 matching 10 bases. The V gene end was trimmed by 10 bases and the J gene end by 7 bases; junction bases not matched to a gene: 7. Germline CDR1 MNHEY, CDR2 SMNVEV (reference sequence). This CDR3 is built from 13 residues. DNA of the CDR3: TGTGCCACCGTTCGGGACAGGGGTAATGAGCAGTTCTTC. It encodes CATVRDRGNEQFF.

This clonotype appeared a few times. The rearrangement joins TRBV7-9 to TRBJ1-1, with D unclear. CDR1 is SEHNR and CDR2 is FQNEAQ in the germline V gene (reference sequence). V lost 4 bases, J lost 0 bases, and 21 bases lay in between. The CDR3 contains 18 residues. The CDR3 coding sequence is TGTGCCAGCAGCTCCCCACTATCGGAACTTGTCATGAACACTGAAGCTTTCTTT. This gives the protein CASSSPLSELVMNTEAFF.